The rows below give T cell receptor beta chains drawn from one sample of a study of CD8 T cells in Susac syndrome. TCRdb ran MiXCR on the immunoSEQ multiplex PCR reads and lists one entry per CDR3 protein. The sample comprises approximately 100,000 distinct CDR3 sequences, approximately 93% of which are singletons, and over 0.35% rests with the top ten. Sequencing was performed on CD8+ T cells from PBMCs. These receptors were taken from a human donor with Susac syndrome. CDR3s include the opening cysteine and the closing phenylalanine or tryptophan. A D gene is named only where the DNA matches it firmly. Where a row states a size, it is once, few, many or the class of an expanded clone; other rows omit it.

j_call | v_call | d_call | clone_size | cdr3_nt | cdr3_aa
TRBJ1-1 | TRBV9 | TRBD1 | few | TGTGCCAGCAGCGGCGGACAGGGGAGCACTGAAGCTTTCTTT | CASSGGQGSTEAFF
TRBJ2-1 | TRBV7-3 | . | . | TGTGCCAGCAGCTTAATGGGGCACAATGAGCAGTTCTTC | CASSLMGHNEQFF
TRBJ1-2 | TRBV25-1 | . | . | TGTGCCAGCAGTGACAGGGCTCACGCCAATTATTATGGCTACACCTTC | CASSDRAHANYYGYTF
TRBJ2-3 | TRBV7-9 | . | . | TGTGCCAGCAGCCCAGAGTCCGGGGACGCAGATACGCAGTATTTT | CASSPESGDADTQYF
TRBJ2-7 | TRBV9 | . | . | TGTGCCAGCAGCGTACGGGTGGGGACCGAGCAGTACTTC | CASSVRVGTEQYF
TRBJ1-6 | TRBV2 | TRBD1 | . | TGTGCCAGCAGTGAAGGGACAGGGGACTATAATTCACCCCTCCACTTT | CASSEGTGDYNSPLHF
TRBJ1-1 | TRBV19 | . | once | TGTGCCGGTAGCATAACAGGGACCCACACTGAAGCTTTCTTT | CAGSITGTHTEAFF
TRBJ2-7 | TRBV13 | TRBD1 | . | TGTGCCAGCAGCTCGACAGGGGTTTCTCCCTACGAGCAGTACTTC | CASSSTGVSPYEQYF
TRBJ1-2 | TRBV4-3 | . | . | TGCGCCAGCAGCCAAGATCGGAGAGCCTATGGCTACACCTTC | CASSQDRRAYGYTF
TRBJ2-3 | TRBV14 | . | . | TGTGCCAGCAGCCGCGGGCCAGATACGCAGTATTTT | CASSRGPDTQYF
TRBJ2-1 | TRBV2 | . | . | TGTGCCAGCAGTCCCGGTTGGAGCGGGCAGTACAATGAGCAGTTCTTC | CASSPGWSGQYNEQFF
TRBJ2-5 | TRBV7-9 | . | . | TGTGCCAGCAGCTTAGCCTCAGGGGCGCAAGAGACCCAGTACTTC | CASSLASGAQETQYF
TRBJ1-1 | TRBV12-3/TRBV12-4 | . | . | TGTGCCAGCAGTACGACAGGGAACACTGAAGCTTTCTTT | CASSTTGNTEAFF
TRBJ2-3 | TRBV7-8 | TRBD2 | . | TGTGCCAGCAGTATAGAAGCGGGGGACGCAGATACGCAGTATTTT | CASSIEAGDADTQYF
TRBJ2-7 | TRBV18 | . | . | TGTGCCAGCTCACCGGCCCAGGGTTCTCCCTACGAGCAGTACTTC | CASSPAQGSPYEQYF
TRBJ2-1 | TRBV6-2/TRBV6-3 | TRBD1 | . | TGTGCCAGCACAGACAGGGGGAACAATGAGCAGTTCTTC | CASTDRGNNEQFF
TRBJ2-5 | TRBV2 | . | . | TGTGCCAGCAGTGACGAGGGAAACCAAGAGACCCAGTACTTC | CASSDEGNQETQYF